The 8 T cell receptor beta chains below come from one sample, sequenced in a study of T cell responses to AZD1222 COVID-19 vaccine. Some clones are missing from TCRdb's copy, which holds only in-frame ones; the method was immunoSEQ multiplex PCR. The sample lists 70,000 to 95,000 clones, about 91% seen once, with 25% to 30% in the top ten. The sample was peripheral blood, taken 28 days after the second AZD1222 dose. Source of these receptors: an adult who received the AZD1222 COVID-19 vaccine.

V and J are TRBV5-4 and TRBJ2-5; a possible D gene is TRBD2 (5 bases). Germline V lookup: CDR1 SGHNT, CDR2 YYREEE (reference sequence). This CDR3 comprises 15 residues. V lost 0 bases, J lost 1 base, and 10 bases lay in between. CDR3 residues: CASSLAARAQETQYF. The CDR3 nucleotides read TGTGCCAGCAGCTTGGCCGCGAGGGCCCAAGAGACCCAGTACTTC.

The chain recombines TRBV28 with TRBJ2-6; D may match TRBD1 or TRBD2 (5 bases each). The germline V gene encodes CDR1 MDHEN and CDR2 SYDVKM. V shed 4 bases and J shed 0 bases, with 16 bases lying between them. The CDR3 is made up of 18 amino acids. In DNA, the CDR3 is TGTGCCAGCAGTTGGACGGGGTGGGGGAGCTCTGGGGCCAACGTCCTGACTTTC. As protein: CASSWTGWGSSGANVLTF.

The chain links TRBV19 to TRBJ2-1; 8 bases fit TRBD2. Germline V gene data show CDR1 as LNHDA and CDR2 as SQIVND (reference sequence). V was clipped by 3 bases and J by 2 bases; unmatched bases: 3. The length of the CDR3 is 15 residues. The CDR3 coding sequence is TGTGCCAGTAGTATTTTGCGGGAGGCCTACAATGAGCAGTTCTTC. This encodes CASSILREAYNEQFF.

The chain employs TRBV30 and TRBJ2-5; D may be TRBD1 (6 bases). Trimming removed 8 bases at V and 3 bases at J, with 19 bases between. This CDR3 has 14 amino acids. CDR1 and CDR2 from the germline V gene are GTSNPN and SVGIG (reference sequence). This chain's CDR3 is CALQSRTAEETQYF. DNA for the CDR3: TGTGCCCTGCAGAGTAGGACAGCAGAAGAGACCCAGTACTTC.

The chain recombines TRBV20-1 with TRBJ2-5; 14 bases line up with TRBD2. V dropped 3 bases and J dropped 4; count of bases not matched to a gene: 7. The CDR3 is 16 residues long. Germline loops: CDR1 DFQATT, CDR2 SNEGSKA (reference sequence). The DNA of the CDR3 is TGCAGTGCTAGTGTTGCCGGGACTAGCGGGAGAGAGACCCAGTACTTC. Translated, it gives CSASVAGTSGRETQYF.

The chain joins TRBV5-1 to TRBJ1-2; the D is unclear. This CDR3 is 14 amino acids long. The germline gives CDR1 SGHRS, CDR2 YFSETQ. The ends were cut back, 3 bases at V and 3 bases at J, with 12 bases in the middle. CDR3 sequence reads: CASSSYSEDYGYTF. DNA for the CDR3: TGCGCCAGCAGCTCTTACTCAGAGGACTATGGCTACACCTTC.

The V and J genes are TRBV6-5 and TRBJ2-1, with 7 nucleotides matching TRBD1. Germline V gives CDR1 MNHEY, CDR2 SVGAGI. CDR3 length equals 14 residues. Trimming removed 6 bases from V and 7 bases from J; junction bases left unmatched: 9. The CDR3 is CASSPTGVGNEQFF. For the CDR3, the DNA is TGTGCCAGCAGCCCAACAGGGGTAGGTAATGAGCAGTTCTTC.

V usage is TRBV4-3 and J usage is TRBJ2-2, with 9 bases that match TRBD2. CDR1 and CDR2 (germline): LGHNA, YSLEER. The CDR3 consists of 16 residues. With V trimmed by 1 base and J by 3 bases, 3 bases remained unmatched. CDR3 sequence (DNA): TGCGCCAGCAGCCAAGGGACTAGCGCTTACACCGGGGAGCTGTTTTTT. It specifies CASSQGTSAYTGELFF.